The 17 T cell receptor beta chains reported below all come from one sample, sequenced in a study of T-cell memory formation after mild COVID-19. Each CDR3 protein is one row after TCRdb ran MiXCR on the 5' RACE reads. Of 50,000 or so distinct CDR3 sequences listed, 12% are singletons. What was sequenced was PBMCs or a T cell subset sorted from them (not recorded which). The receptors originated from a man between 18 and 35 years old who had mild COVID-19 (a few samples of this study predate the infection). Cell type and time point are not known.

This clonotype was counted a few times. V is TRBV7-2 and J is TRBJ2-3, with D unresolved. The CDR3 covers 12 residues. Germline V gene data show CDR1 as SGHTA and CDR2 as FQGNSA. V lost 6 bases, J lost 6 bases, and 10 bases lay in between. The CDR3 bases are TGTGCCAGCAGGAGGCAGGAGGATACGCAGTATTTT. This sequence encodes CASRRQEDTQYF.

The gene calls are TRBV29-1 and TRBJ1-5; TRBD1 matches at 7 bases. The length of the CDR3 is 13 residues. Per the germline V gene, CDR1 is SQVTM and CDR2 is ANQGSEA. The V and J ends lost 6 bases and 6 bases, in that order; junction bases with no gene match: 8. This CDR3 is CSVGDREGQPQHF. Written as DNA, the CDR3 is TGCAGCGTAGGTGACAGGGAGGGTCAGCCCCAGCATTTT.

The CDR3 is CSARPGLIQETQYF. The CDR3 bases are TGCAGTGCGAGACCCGGACTTATTCAGGAGACCCAGTACTTC. The chain links TRBV20-1 to TRBJ2-5; D is perhaps TRBD2 (5 bases). The V gene's germline CDR1 is DFQATT and CDR2 SNEGSKA (reference sequence). V was shortened by 6 bases and J by 5 bases, with 19 bases between the two germline ends. This CDR3 region has 14 residues.

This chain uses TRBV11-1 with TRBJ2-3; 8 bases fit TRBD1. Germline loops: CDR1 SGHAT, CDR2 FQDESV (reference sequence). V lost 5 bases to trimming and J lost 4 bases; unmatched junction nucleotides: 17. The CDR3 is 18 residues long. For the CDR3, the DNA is TGTGCCAGCAGCCCGAGGGACAGGATTCACAGGAAAGCAGATACGCAGTATTTT. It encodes CASSPRDRIHRKADTQYF. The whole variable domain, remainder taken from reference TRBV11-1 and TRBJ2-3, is EAEVAQSPRYKITEKSQAVAFWCDPISGHATLYWYRQILGQGPELLVQFQDESVVDDSQLPKDRFSAERLKGVDSTLKIQPAELGDSAMYLCASSPRDRIHRKADTQYFGPGTRLTVL.

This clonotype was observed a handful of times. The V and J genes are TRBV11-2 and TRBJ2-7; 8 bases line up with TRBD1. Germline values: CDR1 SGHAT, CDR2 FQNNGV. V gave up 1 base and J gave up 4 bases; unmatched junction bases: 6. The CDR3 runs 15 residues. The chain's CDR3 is CASSLVATGVYEQYF. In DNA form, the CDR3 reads TGTGCCAGCAGCTTAGTCGCGACAGGGGTGTACGAGCAGTACTTC. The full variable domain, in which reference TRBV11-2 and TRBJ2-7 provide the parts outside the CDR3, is EAGVAQSPRYKIIEKRQSVAFWCNPISGHATLYWYQQILGQGPKLLIQFQNNGVVDDSQLPKDRFSAERLKGVDSTLKIQPAKLEDSAVYLCASSLVATGVYEQYFGPGTRLTVT.

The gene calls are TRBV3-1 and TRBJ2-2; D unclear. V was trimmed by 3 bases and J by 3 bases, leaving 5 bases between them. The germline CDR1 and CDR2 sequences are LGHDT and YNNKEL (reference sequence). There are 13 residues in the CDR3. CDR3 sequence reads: CASSQTYTGELFF. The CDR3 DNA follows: TGTGCCAGCAGCCAGACATACACCGGGGAGCTGTTTTTT. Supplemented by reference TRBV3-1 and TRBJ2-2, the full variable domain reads DTAVSQTPKYLVTQMGNDKSIKCEQNLGHDTMYWYKQDSKKFLKIMFSYNNKELIINETVPNRFSPKSPDKAHLNLHINSLELGDSAVYFCASSQTYTGELFFGEGSRLTVL.

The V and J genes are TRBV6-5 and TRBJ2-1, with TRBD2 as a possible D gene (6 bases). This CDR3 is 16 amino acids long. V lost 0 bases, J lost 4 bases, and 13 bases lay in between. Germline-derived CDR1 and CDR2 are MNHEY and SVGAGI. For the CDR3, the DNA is TGTGCCAGCAGTTACTCCCCGACCGGGGGTTACAATGAGCAGTTCTTC. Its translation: CASSYSPTGGYNEQFF.

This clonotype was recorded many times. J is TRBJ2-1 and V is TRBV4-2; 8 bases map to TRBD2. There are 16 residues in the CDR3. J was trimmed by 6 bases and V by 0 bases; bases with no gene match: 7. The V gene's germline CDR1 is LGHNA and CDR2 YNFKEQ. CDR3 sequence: CASSQDSLRGANEQFF. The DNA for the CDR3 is TGTGCCAGCAGCCAAGACTCGCTGCGGGGGGCCAATGAGCAGTTCTTC.

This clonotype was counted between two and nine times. The DNA for the CDR3 is TGCAGTGCTAGAGATGCCGGGAGGGTTGAAAAACTGTTTTTT. It codes for CSARDAGRVEKLFF. This rearrangement joins TRBV20-1 to TRBJ1-4; the D is unclear. This CDR3 has 14 residues. Germline loops: CDR1 DFQATT, CDR2 SNEGSKA (reference sequence). Trimming pared 0 bases from V and 7 bases from J, leaving 12 bases between.

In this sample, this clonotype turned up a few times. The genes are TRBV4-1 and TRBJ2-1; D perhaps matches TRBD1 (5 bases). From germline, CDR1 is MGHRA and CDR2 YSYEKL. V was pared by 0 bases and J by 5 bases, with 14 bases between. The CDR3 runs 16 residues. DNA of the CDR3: TGCGCCAGCAGCCAAGAACCATGGTCAGGGAACAATGAGCAGTTCTTC. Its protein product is CASSQEPWSGNNEQFF.

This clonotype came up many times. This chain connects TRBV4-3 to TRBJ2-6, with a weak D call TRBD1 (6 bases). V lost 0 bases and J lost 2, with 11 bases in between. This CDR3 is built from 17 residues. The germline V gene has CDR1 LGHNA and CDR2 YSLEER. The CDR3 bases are TGCGCCAGCAGCCAAGAAACCCAGGGGACTGGGGCCAACGTCCTGACTTTC. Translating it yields CASSQETQGTGANVLTF.

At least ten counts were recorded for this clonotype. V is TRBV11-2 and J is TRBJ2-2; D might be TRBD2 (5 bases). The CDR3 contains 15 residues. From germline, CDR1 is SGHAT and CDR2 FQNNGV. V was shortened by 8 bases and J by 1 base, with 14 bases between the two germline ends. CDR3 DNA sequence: TGTGCCAGCCGATCGCCGGGGAGGAACACCGGGGAGCTGTTTTTT. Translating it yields CASRSPGRNTGELFF.

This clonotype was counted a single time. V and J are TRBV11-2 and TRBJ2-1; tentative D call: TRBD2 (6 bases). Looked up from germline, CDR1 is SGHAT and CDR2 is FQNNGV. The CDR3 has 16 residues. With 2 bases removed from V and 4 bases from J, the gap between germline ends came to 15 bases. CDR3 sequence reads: CASSLLWDFRYNEQFF. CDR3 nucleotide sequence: TGTGCCAGCAGCTTACTTTGGGACTTTCGGTACAATGAGCAGTTCTTC.

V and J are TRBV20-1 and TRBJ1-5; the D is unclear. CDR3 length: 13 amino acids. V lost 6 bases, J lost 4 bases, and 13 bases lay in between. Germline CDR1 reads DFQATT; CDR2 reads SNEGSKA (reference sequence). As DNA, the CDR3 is TGCAGTGCCCTTCGAGGGTATAATCAGCCCCAGCATTTT. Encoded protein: CSALRGYNQPQHF.

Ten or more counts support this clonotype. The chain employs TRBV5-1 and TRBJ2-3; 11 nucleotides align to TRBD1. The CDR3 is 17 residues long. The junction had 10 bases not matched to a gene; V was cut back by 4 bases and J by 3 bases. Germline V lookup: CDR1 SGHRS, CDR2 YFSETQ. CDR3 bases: TGCGCCAGCAGCGCGGGACAGGGGGTGTCGGTGACAGATACGCAGTATTTT. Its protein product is CASSAGQGVSVTDTQYF.

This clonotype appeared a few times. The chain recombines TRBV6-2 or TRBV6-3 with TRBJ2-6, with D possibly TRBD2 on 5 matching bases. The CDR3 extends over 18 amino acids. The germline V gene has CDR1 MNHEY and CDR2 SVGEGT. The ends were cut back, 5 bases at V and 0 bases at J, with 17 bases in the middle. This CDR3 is CASSPFRKGGSGANVLTF. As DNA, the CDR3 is TGTGCCAGCAGTCCTTTTCGTAAAGGAGGCTCTGGGGCCAACGTCCTGACTTTC.

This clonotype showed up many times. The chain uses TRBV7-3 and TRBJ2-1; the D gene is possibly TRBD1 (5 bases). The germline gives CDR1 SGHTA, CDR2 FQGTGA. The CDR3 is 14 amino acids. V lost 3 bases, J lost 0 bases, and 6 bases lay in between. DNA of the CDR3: TGTGCCAGCAGCTTCGACAGCTCCTACAATGAGCAGTTCTTC. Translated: CASSFDSSYNEQFF.